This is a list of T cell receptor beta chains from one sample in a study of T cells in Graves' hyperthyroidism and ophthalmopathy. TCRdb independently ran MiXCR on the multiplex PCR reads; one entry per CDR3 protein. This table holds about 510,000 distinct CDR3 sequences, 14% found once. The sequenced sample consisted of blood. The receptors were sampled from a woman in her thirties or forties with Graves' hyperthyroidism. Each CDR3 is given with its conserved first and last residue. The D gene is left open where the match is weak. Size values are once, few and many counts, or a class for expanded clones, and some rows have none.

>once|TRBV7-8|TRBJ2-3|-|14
CASSPDWSTDTQYF
TGTGCCAGCAGTCCGGACTGGTCCACAGATACGCAGTATTTT
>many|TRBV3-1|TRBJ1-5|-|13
CASSRIMAGPQHF
TGTGCCAGCAGCCGTATAATGGCTGGGCCCCAGCATTTT
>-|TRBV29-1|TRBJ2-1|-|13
CSAPGLVYNEQFF
TGCAGCGCTCCGGGACTGGTCTACAATGAGCAGTTCTTC
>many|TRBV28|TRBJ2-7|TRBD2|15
CASRNRGSYGGEQYF
TGTGCCAGCAGGAACCGGGGATCGTACGGGGGGGAGCAGTACTTC
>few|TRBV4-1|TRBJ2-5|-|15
CASSQGGLIKETQYF
TGCGCCAGCAGCCAAGGGGGCCTAATAAAAGAGACCCAGTACTTC
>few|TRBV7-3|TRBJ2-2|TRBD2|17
CASSSRTSGRWAGELFF
TGTGCCAGCAGCTCTCGGACTAGCGGGAGGTGGGCCGGGGAGCTGTTTTTT
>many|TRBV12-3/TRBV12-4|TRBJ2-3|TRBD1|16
CASSSGQAIFTDTQYF
TGTGCCAGCAGTTCCGGACAGGCGATTTTCACAGATACGCAGTATTTT
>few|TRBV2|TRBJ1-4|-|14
CASSQNLGSEKLFF
TGTGCCAGCAGCCAAAATTTAGGCTCCGAAAAACTGTTTTTT
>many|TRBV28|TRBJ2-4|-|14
CASSSGLAKNIQYF
TGTGCCAGCAGTTCAGGGTTAGCCAAAAACATTCAGTACTTC
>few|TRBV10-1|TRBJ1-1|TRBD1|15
CASSESSRTGTEAFF
TGCGCCAGCAGTGAGTCGAGTAGGACAGGGACTGAAGCTTTCTTT
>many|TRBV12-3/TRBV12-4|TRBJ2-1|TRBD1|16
CASTSEGQLSYNEQFF
TGTGCCAGCACCTCTGAGGGACAGTTAAGTTACAATGAGCAGTTCTTC
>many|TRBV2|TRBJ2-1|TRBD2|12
CASGREGNEQFF
TGTGCCAGCGGTCGGGAGGGCAATGAGCAGTTCTTC
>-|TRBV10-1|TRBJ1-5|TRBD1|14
CASSGRQGETPQHF
TGCGCCAGCAGTGGGCGACAGGGCGAGACGCCCCAGCATTTT
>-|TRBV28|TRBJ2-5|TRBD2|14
CASSQREGKETQYF
TGTGCCAGCAGCCAACGGGAGGGCAAAGAGACCCAGTACTTC
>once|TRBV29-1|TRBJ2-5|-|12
CSVHPGSETQYF
TGCAGCGTTCACCCGGGGTCAGAGACCCAGTACTTC
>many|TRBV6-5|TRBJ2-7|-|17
CASSYSGFLEQGYEQYF
TGTGCCAGCAGTTACTCGGGGTTTTTGGAACAGGGCTACGAGCAGTACTTC
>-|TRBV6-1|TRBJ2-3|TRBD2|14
CASSEWEGTDTQYF
TGTGCCAGCAGTGAATGGGAGGGAACAGATACGCAGTATTTT
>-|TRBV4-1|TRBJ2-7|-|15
CASSQDHWSSYEQYF
TGCGCCAGCAGCCAAGATCACTGGTCCTCCTACGAGCAGTACTTC
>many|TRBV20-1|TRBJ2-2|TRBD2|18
CSAHRTSGSKSLTGELFF
TGCAGTGCCCATCGGACTAGCGGTTCCAAGTCGTTGACCGGGGAGCTGTTTTTT
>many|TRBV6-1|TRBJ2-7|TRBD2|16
CASSEALSGRGYEQYF
TGTGCCAGCAGTGAAGCGCTTAGCGGGAGAGGATACGAGCAGTACTTC
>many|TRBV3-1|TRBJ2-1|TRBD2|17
CASSQVSSGIAYNEQFF
TGTGCCAGCAGCCAAGTTTCTAGCGGAATCGCTTACAATGAGCAGTTCTTC
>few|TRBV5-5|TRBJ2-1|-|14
CASSLDVVQVVQFF
TGTGCCAGCAGCTTGGACGTAGTTCAGGTTGTGCAGTTCTTC
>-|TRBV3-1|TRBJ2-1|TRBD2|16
CASSRRTSGTYNEQFF
TGTGCCAGCAGCCGCCGGACTAGCGGGACTTACAATGAGCAGTTCTTC
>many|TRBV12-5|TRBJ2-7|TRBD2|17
CASGSALSGPAVYEQYF
TGTGCTAGTGGTTCCGCCCTTAGCGGGCCGGCCGTCTACGAGCAGTACTTC
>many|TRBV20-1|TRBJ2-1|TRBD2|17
CSAREGLAGKSYNEQFF
TGCAGTGCTAGAGAGGGACTAGCGGGAAAATCCTACAATGAGCAGTTCTTC
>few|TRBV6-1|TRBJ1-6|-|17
CASSLSTGIRLNSPLHF
TGTGCCAGCAGTTTAAGTACAGGCATTCGCCTTAATTCACCCCTCCACTTT
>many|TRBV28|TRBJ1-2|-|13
CASSTWRGDGYTF
TGTGCCAGCAGTACGTGGAGGGGGGACGGCTACACCTTC
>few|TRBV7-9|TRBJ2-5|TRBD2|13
CASRPGLEETQYF
TGTGCCAGCAGGCCCGGACTAGAAGAGACCCAGTACTTC
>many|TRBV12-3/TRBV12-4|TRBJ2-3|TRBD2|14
CASSLVTSGVTQYF
TGTGCCAGCAGTTTAGTGACTAGCGGGGTTACGCAGTATTTT
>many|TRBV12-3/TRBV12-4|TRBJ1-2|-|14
CASRPGGGNYGYTF
TGTGCCAGCAGGCCCGGGGGTGGAAACTATGGCTACACCTTC
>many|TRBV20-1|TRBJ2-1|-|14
CSAREAVKHNEQFF
TGCAGTGCTAGAGAAGCAGTAAAACACAATGAGCAGTTCTTC